Listed below are T cell receptor beta chains from one sample, sequenced in a study of cytomegalovirus exposure and HLA in healthy donors. Method: immunoSEQ multiplex PCR; TCRdb's copy keeps in-frame clones and lacks some. Among about 110,000 clones listed, about 60% were seen once. Material for sequencing was PBMCs. Receptors were obtained from a woman aged 25 to 39 in good health and CMV-seronegative. Each CDR3 is given with its conserved first and last residue. The D gene is left open where the match is weak. Clone size is given for some rows only: seen once, a few or many times, or a class if the clone is expanded.

d_gene: TRBD1; v_gene: TRBV9; abundance: NA; j_gene: TRBJ2-1; CDR3nt: TGTGCCAGCAGCGCCGGGACAGGGGCCTACAATGAGCAGTTCTTC; CDR3aa: CASSAGTGAYNEQFF
d_gene: TRBD1; v_gene: TRBV19; abundance: NA; j_gene: TRBJ1-2; CDR3nt: TGTGCCAGTACTAGGGGACAGGGGCTCGATGGCTACACCTTC; CDR3aa: CASTRGQGLDGYTF
d_gene: NA; v_gene: TRBV11-2; abundance: NA; j_gene: TRBJ2-7; CDR3nt: TGTGCCAGCAGTATTGGAGCCACCCCGGCATACGAGCAGTACTTC; CDR3aa: CASSIGATPAYEQYF
d_gene: NA; v_gene: TRBV5-6; abundance: NA; j_gene: TRBJ1-1; CDR3nt: TGTGCCAGCAGCCCCCGTCCGGTAGCGAACACTGAAGCTTTCTTT; CDR3aa: CASSPRPVANTEAFF
d_gene: NA; v_gene: TRBV10-3; abundance: NA; j_gene: TRBJ1-1; CDR3nt: TGTGCCATCAGGGACCACAGGGTTGAAGACACTGAAGCTTTCTTT; CDR3aa: CAIRDHRVEDTEAFF
d_gene: NA; v_gene: TRBV4-2; abundance: NA; j_gene: TRBJ1-2; CDR3nt: TGTGCCAGCAGCCAAGAGGGGCGCGGTGACACCTTC; CDR3aa: CASSQEGRGDTF
d_gene: NA; v_gene: TRBV2; abundance: NA; j_gene: TRBJ1-2; CDR3nt: TGTGCCAGCAGACATGACATAAACTATGGCTACACCTTC; CDR3aa: CASRHDINYGYTF
d_gene: NA; v_gene: TRBV2; abundance: NA; j_gene: TRBJ2-4; CDR3nt: TGTGCCAGCAGCACTCAACTAGTCGCCAAAAACATTCAGTACTTC; CDR3aa: CASSTQLVAKNIQYF
d_gene: NA; v_gene: TRBV23-1; abundance: NA; j_gene: TRBJ2-3; CDR3nt: TGCGCCAGCAGTCACCTTGGGCCCGCCACAGATACGCAGTATTTT; CDR3aa: CASSHLGPATDTQYF
d_gene: NA; v_gene: TRBV9; abundance: NA; j_gene: TRBJ1-3; CDR3nt: TGTGCCAGCAGCGCGGCCGGGGGAAACACCATATATTTT; CDR3aa: CASSAAGGNTIYF
d_gene: TRBD2; v_gene: TRBV6-1; abundance: NA; j_gene: TRBJ2-7; CDR3nt: TGTGCCAGCAGTGGGGCTAGCGGGAGGGCCCAAGAGCAGTACTTC; CDR3aa: CASSGASGRAQEQYF
d_gene: TRBD1; v_gene: TRBV19; abundance: once; j_gene: TRBJ1-6; CDR3nt: TGTGCCAGTAGTACGGGACAGTATGTGTCACCCCTCCACTTT; CDR3aa: CASSTGQYVSPLHF
d_gene: NA; v_gene: TRBV7-9; abundance: NA; j_gene: TRBJ2-7; CDR3nt: TGTGCCAGCAGCCTCCCGTCGGGTGATACCCAGGGCTCCTACGAGCAGTACTTC; CDR3aa: CASSLPSGDTQGSYEQYF
d_gene: NA; v_gene: TRBV7-9; abundance: NA; j_gene: TRBJ2-7; CDR3nt: TGTGCCAGCAGTCCGGTAGGATGGATAAAGGAGGAGCAGTACTTC; CDR3aa: CASSPVGWIKEEQYF
d_gene: TRBD1; v_gene: TRBV7-3; abundance: NA; j_gene: TRBJ2-4; CDR3nt: TGTGCCAGCAGCGCGGGACAGGGAGTAGCCAAAAACATTCAGTACTTC; CDR3aa: CASSAGQGVAKNIQYF
d_gene: TRBD1; v_gene: TRBV10-3; abundance: NA; j_gene: TRBJ2-7; CDR3nt: TGTGCCATCAGCTCAGGGGGCGAAATATACGAGCAGTACTTC; CDR3aa: CAISSGGEIYEQYF
d_gene: TRBD2; v_gene: TRBV6-5; abundance: NA; j_gene: TRBJ2-2; CDR3nt: TGTGCCAGCAGTCCTCTAGCGGGAGACACCGGGGAGCTGTTTTTT; CDR3aa: CASSPLAGDTGELFF
d_gene: TRBD1; v_gene: TRBV28; abundance: NA; j_gene: TRBJ1-5; CDR3nt: TGTGCCAGCAGTTCCACAGGGGAGAGCAATCAGCCCCAGCATTTT; CDR3aa: CASSSTGESNQPQHF
d_gene: NA; v_gene: TRBV7-3; abundance: once; j_gene: TRBJ2-1; CDR3nt: TGTGCCAGCAGCCCCGGACTGGGCGAGCAGTTCTTC; CDR3aa: CASSPGLGEQFF
d_gene: NA; v_gene: TRBV21-1; abundance: NA; j_gene: TRBJ1-4; CDR3nt: TGTGCCAGCAGCAAAGCTGGTGAAGGGGGCACTAATGAAAAACTGTTTTTT; CDR3aa: CASSKAGEGGTNEKLFF
d_gene: NA; v_gene: TRBV28; abundance: NA; j_gene: TRBJ2-2; CDR3nt: TGTGCCAGCAGCCCCCGGGAGTCCGGGGAGCTGTTTTTT; CDR3aa: CASSPRESGELFF
d_gene: NA; v_gene: TRBV14; abundance: NA; j_gene: TRBJ1-2; CDR3nt: TGTGCCAGCAGCCAACTCCCTCTCTATGGCTACACCTTC; CDR3aa: CASSQLPLYGYTF
d_gene: TRBD2; v_gene: TRBV28; abundance: NA; j_gene: TRBJ2-7; CDR3nt: TGTGCCAGCAGTTTATTACCCCGGGCGGGAGCCTACGAGCAGTACTTC; CDR3aa: CASSLLPRAGAYEQYF
d_gene: NA; v_gene: TRBV9; abundance: NA; j_gene: TRBJ1-1; CDR3nt: TGTGCCAGCAGCACCGGAGGGGCCACTGAAGCTTTCTTT; CDR3aa: CASSTGGATEAFF
d_gene: TRBD1; v_gene: TRBV6-5; abundance: few; j_gene: TRBJ1-1; CDR3nt: TGTGCCAGCAGCCCGGGACAGAAGAACACTGAAGCTTTCTTT; CDR3aa: CASSPGQKNTEAFF
d_gene: TRBD1; v_gene: TRBV6-1; abundance: NA; j_gene: TRBJ2-7; CDR3nt: TGTGCCAGCAGTCGCCAGACAGGGGTCTCCTACGAGCAGTACTTC; CDR3aa: CASSRQTGVSYEQYF
d_gene: NA; v_gene: TRBV5-1; abundance: few; j_gene: TRBJ1-2; CDR3nt: TGCGCCAGCAGCTTGGGGCAGGGCGACATTGGCTACACCTTC; CDR3aa: CASSLGQGDIGYTF
d_gene: TRBD1; v_gene: TRBV6-6; abundance: NA; j_gene: TRBJ2-5; CDR3nt: TGTGCCAGCCGTATCCAGGGGGCGAGGGAGACCCAGTACTTC; CDR3aa: CASRIQGARETQYF
d_gene: NA; v_gene: TRBV28; abundance: NA; j_gene: TRBJ1-2; CDR3nt: TGTGCCAGCAGGGAATCAGACCGACAGGCCGCGGGCTACACCTTC; CDR3aa: CASRESDRQAAGYTF
d_gene: NA; v_gene: TRBV6-5; abundance: NA; j_gene: TRBJ2-1; CDR3nt: TGTGCCAGCAGTTACTTCCCGTCCTACAATGAGCAGTTCTTC; CDR3aa: CASSYFPSYNEQFF
d_gene: TRBD2; v_gene: TRBV7-7; abundance: few; j_gene: TRBJ2-5; CDR3nt: TGTGCTAGCAGCTTAGGTAGCGGGGGATTACAAGAGACCCAGTACTTC; CDR3aa: CASSLGSGGLQETQYF
d_gene: NA; v_gene: TRBV19; abundance: NA; j_gene: TRBJ1-1; CDR3nt: TGTGCCAGTAGAAGACAGGCCTCTGAAGCTTTCTTT; CDR3aa: CASRRQASEAFF
d_gene: TRBD1; v_gene: TRBV6-5; abundance: NA; j_gene: TRBJ1-1; CDR3nt: TGTGCCAGCAGCCCCAACGGACAGGTTCGAGCTTTCTTT; CDR3aa: CASSPNGQVRAFF
d_gene: TRBD1; v_gene: TRBV2; abundance: few; j_gene: TRBJ1-3; CDR3nt: TGTGCCAGCAGCCCTGACAGGGGCGATGGAAACACCATATATTTT; CDR3aa: CASSPDRGDGNTIYF
d_gene: TRBD2; v_gene: TRBV9; abundance: few; j_gene: TRBJ2-2; CDR3nt: TGTGCCAGCAGCGCCGGACTAGCGGAGAACACCGGGGAGCTGTTTTTT; CDR3aa: CASSAGLAENTGELFF
d_gene: NA; v_gene: TRBV6-1; abundance: NA; j_gene: TRBJ2-7; CDR3nt: TGTGCCAGCATCATGGAGGCGGGGTCCTACGAGCAGTACTTC; CDR3aa: CASIMEAGSYEQYF
d_gene: NA; v_gene: TRBV7-2; abundance: NA; j_gene: TRBJ2-5; CDR3nt: TGTGCCAGCAGCTTAGCGGGAGGTGAGACCCAGTACTTC; CDR3aa: CASSLAGGETQYF
d_gene: NA; v_gene: TRBV1; abundance: NA; j_gene: TRBJ2-7; CDR3nt: TGCACCAGCAGCCAAGGTGGTCCACCGAGCTCCTACGAGCAGTACTTC; CDR3aa: CTSSQGGPPSSYEQYF
d_gene: NA; v_gene: TRBV7-7; abundance: NA; j_gene: TRBJ2-2; CDR3nt: TGTGCTAGCAGCGCGGGACAGTCCACCGGGGAGCTGTTTTTT; CDR3aa: CASSAGQSTGELFF
d_gene: NA; v_gene: TRBV6-1; abundance: NA; j_gene: TRBJ2-7; CDR3nt: TGTGCCAGCAGTGAAGCCGGGACTCCAACCTACGAGCAGTACTTC; CDR3aa: CASSEAGTPTYEQYF
d_gene: NA; v_gene: TRBV5-6; abundance: NA; j_gene: TRBJ2-7; CDR3nt: TGTGCCAGCAGCTTGTTAGACAGCTACGAGCAGTACTTC; CDR3aa: CASSLLDSYEQYF
d_gene: TRBD1; v_gene: TRBV2; abundance: NA; j_gene: TRBJ2-5; CDR3nt: TGTGCCAGCCAAGGGACAGGGGGGATCGAGACCCAGTACTTC; CDR3aa: CASQGTGGIETQYF
d_gene: TRBD2; v_gene: TRBV11-2; abundance: NA; j_gene: TRBJ2-1; CDR3nt: TGTGCCAGCAGGTATGGACTAGCGGGGAGCTACAATGAGCAGTTCTTC; CDR3aa: CASRYGLAGSYNEQFF
d_gene: TRBD2; v_gene: TRBV27; abundance: NA; j_gene: TRBJ2-7; CDR3nt: TGTGCCAGCAGTTCATCCACCGGGACTAAGTCTCCCTACGAGCAGTACTTC; CDR3aa: CASSSSTGTKSPYEQYF
d_gene: TRBD2; v_gene: TRBV6-1; abundance: few; j_gene: TRBJ2-5; CDR3nt: TGTGCCAGCAGCTGGGACTACGGGGTGGAGACCCAGTACTTC; CDR3aa: CASSWDYGVETQYF
d_gene: TRBD2; v_gene: TRBV7-2; abundance: NA; j_gene: TRBJ2-1; CDR3nt: TGTGCCAGCAGCCGGGCTAGCGGGAACTACAATGAGCAGTTCTTC; CDR3aa: CASSRASGNYNEQFF
d_gene: NA; v_gene: TRBV5-6; abundance: NA; j_gene: TRBJ1-1; CDR3nt: TGTGCCAGCAGCTTGGGACAGATGAACACTGAAGCTTTCTTT; CDR3aa: CASSLGQMNTEAFF
d_gene: NA; v_gene: TRBV28; abundance: few; j_gene: TRBJ2-1; CDR3nt: TGTGCCAGCAGTCGCGGATCCTATGAGCAGTCCTACAATGAGCAGTTCTTC; CDR3aa: CASSRGSYEQSYNEQFF
d_gene: TRBD1; v_gene: TRBV6-5; abundance: NA; j_gene: TRBJ1-2; CDR3nt: TGTGCCAGCAGGACCGGGACAGGGTTCTATGGCTACACCTTC; CDR3aa: CASRTGTGFYGYTF
d_gene: TRBD1; v_gene: TRBV18; abundance: NA; j_gene: TRBJ1-4; CDR3nt: TGTGCCAGCTCACCACCCGGGACAGGGCGCGAAAAACTGTTTTTT; CDR3aa: CASSPPGTGREKLFF
d_gene: NA; v_gene: TRBV28; abundance: NA; j_gene: TRBJ2-7; CDR3nt: TGTGCCAGCGGGAGAGGGGGCTACGAGCAGTACTTC; CDR3aa: CASGRGGYEQYF
d_gene: NA; v_gene: TRBV30; abundance: NA; j_gene: TRBJ2-1; CDR3nt: TGTGCCTGGAGCCAAGGGGTCGCCTCCCGGAAAAATGAGCAGTTCTTC; CDR3aa: CAWSQGVASRKNEQFF